The 27 T cell receptor beta chains presented below share a single source sample, sequenced in a study of blood T cell repertoires in COVID-19. Measured with immunoSEQ multiplex PCR; TCRdb has only the in-frame clones, and not every one. The data show 130,000 or so clones, 81% seen once. Sequences were obtained from peripheral blood. These receptors were taken from a woman aged 55-70 years with active or convalescent COVID-19.

This clone was seen once. The genes are TRBV11-2 and TRBJ2-1, with 7 bases aligning to TRBD2. Germline-derived CDR1 and CDR2 are SGHAT and FQNNGV. V trimming: 3 bases; J trimming: 4 bases; junction bases outside the gene matches: 12. This CDR3 has 17 amino acids. The CDR3 loop reads CASSFTTGGGGYNEQFF. CDR3 DNA: TGTGCCAGCAGCTTCACCACTGGCGGGGGAGGGTACAATGAGCAGTTCTTC.

The chain employs TRBV7-2 and TRBJ1-1, with D perhaps matching TRBD1 (5 bases). With 4 bases removed from V and 4 bases from J, the gap between germline ends came to 10 bases. The length of the CDR3 is 13 residues. The V gene's germline CDR1 is SGHTA and CDR2 FQGNSA. CDR3 sequence (DNA): TGTGCCAGCAGCTCTCAGGGAGGCACTGAAGCTTTCTTT. Its protein is CASSSQGGTEAFF.

V is TRBV5-6 and J is TRBJ1-6; 10 nucleotides agree with TRBD1. This CDR3 has 14 residues. Germline V gene lookup returns CDR1 SGHDT and CDR2 YYEEEE. V shed 6 bases, J shed 9 bases, and the junction held 6 bases outside the gene matches. The DNA for the CDR3 is TGTGCCAGCAACGACAGGGGGCCTATTTCACCCCTCCACTTT. It yields the protein CASNDRGPISPLHF.

V gene TRBV28 combines with J gene TRBJ2-7, with unresolved D. Looked up from germline, CDR1 is MDHEN and CDR2 is SYDVKM. The CDR3 runs 12 residues. V lost 3 bases to trimming and J lost 8 bases, with 11 bases between them. The CDR3 reads CASSFPSAQQYV. In DNA form, the CDR3 reads TGTGCCAGCAGTTTCCCTAGTGCTCAGCAGTACGTC.

The V and J genes are TRBV28 and TRBJ1-3; D not certain. V was trimmed by 5 bases and J by 3 bases, leaving 11 bases between them. The germline gives CDR1 MDHEN, CDR2 SYDVKM. The CDR3 extends over 14 amino acids. The CDR3 loop reads CASSLREGGNTIYF. In DNA form, the CDR3 reads TGTGCCAGCAGTCTCCGGGAAGGTGGAAACACCATATATTTT.

The V gene is TRBV2, the J gene TRBJ2-3; 9 nucleotides align to TRBD1. The CDR3 consists of 15 residues. Per the germline V gene, CDR1 is SNHLY and CDR2 is FYNNEI. With V trimmed by 6 bases and J by 4 bases, 8 bases remained unmatched. The CDR3 reads CASRIDRGMSDTQYF. The CDR3 DNA is TGTGCCAGCAGGATCGACAGGGGGATGTCAGATACGCAGTATTTT. The full variable domain, completed using reference TRBV2 and TRBJ2-3, is EPEVTQTPSHQVTQMGQEVILRCVPISNHLYFYWYRQILGQKVEFLVSFYNNEISEKSEIFDDQFSVERPDGSNFTLKIRSTKLEDSAMYFCASRIDRGMSDTQYFGPGTRLTVL.

The gene calls are TRBV5-6 and TRBJ1-1; the match to TRBD1 covers 11 bases. From germline, CDR1 is SGHDT and CDR2 YYEEEE. The CDR3 is 16 amino acids. Germline trimming cut 1 base from V and 10 bases from J; bases unmatched to any gene: 12. CDR3 nucleotides: TGTGCCAGCAGCTTGACGGACAGGGGGCGTCCCACATCAGCTTTCTTT. Translated, it gives CASSLTDRGRPTSAFF.

This clone was detected only once. The chain combines TRBV6-5 with TRBJ2-1; TRBD1 aligns across 7 bases. Germline values: CDR1 MNHEY, CDR2 SVGAGI. The CDR3 has 13 residues. V shed 6 bases, J shed 6 bases, and the junction held 5 bases outside the gene matches. CDR3 coding DNA: TGTGCCAGCAGCCCGGGACAGACCAATGAGCAGTTCTTC. Encoded protein: CASSPGQTNEQFF.

The gene calls are TRBV3-1 (or the pseudogene TRBV3-2) and TRBJ2-2; D is undetermined. The V end was cut by 2 bases, the J end by 8 bases, with 15 bases between. The germline gives CDR1 LGHDT, CDR2 YNNKEL (reference sequence). CDR3 length: 15 residues. The CDR3 loop reads CASSQIGPGEGELFF. CDR3 in DNA: TGTGCCAGCAGCCAAATTGGCCCAGGCGAGGGGGAGCTGTTTTTT.

A single count supports this clone. J is TRBJ1-5 and V is TRBV12-3 or TRBV12-4, with D unresolved. Trimming took 6 bases from V and 4 from J, leaving 10 bases between them. The CDR3 has 13 residues. The CDR3 here is CASSYAGNQPQHF. The CDR3 region has the DNA TGTGCCAGCAGCTATGCGGGGAATCAGCCCCAGCATTTT.

The chain links TRBV7-2 to TRBJ1-3; D unclear. The germline gives CDR1 SGHTA, CDR2 FQGNSA. Trimming shortened V by 3 bases and J by 4 bases, and 7 bases separated the two germline ends. This CDR3 has 13 amino acids. Written as DNA, the CDR3 is TGTGCCAGCAGCTTCATAGCAGGAAACACCATATATTTT. Translated: CASSFIAGNTIYF.

V is TRBV9 and J is TRBJ1-3, with D tentatively TRBD1 (5 bases). The CDR3 extends over 14 amino acids. Germline V lookup: CDR1 SGDLS, CDR2 YYNGEE. Deletions cut 4 bases from V and 1 base from J, with 9 bases between. The CDR3 DNA follows: TGTGCCAGCAGCCCTAGACAGTCTGGAAACACCATATATTTT. Amino acid sequence: CASSPRQSGNTIYF.

The chain has TRBV6-5 and TRBJ1-1, with TRBD1 matching 7 bases. CDR1 is MNHEY and CDR2 is SVGAGI in the germline V gene. Unmatched junction bases numbered 10, after V lost 11 bases and J lost 1 base. The CDR3 is made up of 14 amino acids. The CDR3 here is CAGTTGQPNTEAFF. Written as DNA, the CDR3 is TGTGCCGGAACAACGGGACAGCCGAACACTGAAGCTTTCTTT.

The chain joins TRBV28 to TRBJ2-3; D might be TRBD2 (5 bases). Germline lookup yields CDR1 MDHEN and CDR2 SYDVKM. V was cut by 2 bases and J by 2 bases, with 17 bases left in between. The CDR3 has 17 amino acids. The CDR3, as DNA: TGTGCCAGCAGTTTAAGGGAAGAGCGGATACTCACAGATACGCAGTATTTT. It translates to CASSLREERILTDTQYF.

This clone was observed a single time. J is TRBJ2-1 and V is TRBV30; TRBD1 matches 8 bases. This CDR3 has 14 amino acids. J was trimmed by 6 bases and V by 2 bases; bases with no gene match: 6. Germline V gives CDR1 GTSNPN, CDR2 SVGIG (reference sequence). CDR3 DNA sequence: TGTGCCTGGAGTACAGGACAGGGAATCAATGAGCAGTTCTTC. It yields the protein CAWSTGQGINEQFF.

The rearrangement links TRBV10-1 to TRBJ1-1, with D maybe TRBD1 (5 bases). The ends were cut back, 11 bases at V and 5 bases at J, with 15 bases in the middle. The CDR3 has 12 residues. Per germline, CDR1 WNHNN and CDR2 SYGVQD (reference sequence). The CDR3 loop is CAPNWEGTEAFF. The CDR3 DNA is TGCGCCCCAAACTGGGAGGGGACTGAAGCTTTCTTT.

The rearrangement joins TRBV5-1 to TRBJ1-4, with no clear D. V was clipped by 0 bases and J by 7 bases, with 10 bases between them. Germline V CDR1 and CDR2: SGHRS, YFSETQ. This CDR3 contains 14 residues. The CDR3 bases are TGCGCCAGCAGCTTGGCCGGGAAGCTTGAAAAACTGTTTTTT. Translation gives CASSLAGKLEKLFF.

The V call is TRBV7-2, the J call TRBJ2-7; no clear D. The V end was cut by 1 base, the J end by 5 bases, with 9 bases between. The CDR3 runs 13 residues. Germline V gives CDR1 SGHTA, CDR2 FQGNSA. CDR3 region: CASSLVSVDEQYF. In nucleotides, the CDR3 is TGTGCCAGCAGCTTAGTGTCCGTCGACGAGCAGTACTTC. Drawing the rest from reference TRBV7-2 and TRBJ2-7, the complete variable domain is GAGVSQSPSNKVTEKGKDVELRCDPISGHTALYWYRQSLGQGLEFLIYFQGNSAPDKSGLPSDRFSAERTGGSVSTLTIQRTQQEDSAVYLCASSLVSVDEQYFGPGTRLTVT.

V gene TRBV4-1 combines with J gene TRBJ2-1; maybe TRBD2 (5 bases). The V and J ends lost 4 bases and 5 bases respectively, with 12 bases between them. Germline CDR1 and CDR2: MGHRA and YSYEKL. The CDR3 has 14 amino acids. The CDR3 loop reads CASSLGLADNEQFF. The CDR3 coding sequence is TGCGCCAGCAGCCTAGGGCTAGCTGACAATGAGCAGTTCTTC.

The V gene is TRBV28, the J gene TRBJ2-5; D unclear. The V and J ends lost 3 bases and 2 bases respectively, with 7 bases between them. Per germline, CDR1 MDHEN and CDR2 SYDVKM. The CDR3 runs 13 residues. The CDR3 spells CASSFVFQETQYF. CDR3 bases: TGTGCCAGCAGTTTCGTATTTCAAGAGACCCAGTACTTC.

The rearrangement links TRBV9 to TRBJ2-1; a weak D match, TRBD2 (6 bases). The V end was cut by 2 bases, the J end by 8 bases, with 11 bases between. The CDR3 is 13 amino acids. Germline-derived CDR1 and CDR2 are SGDLS and YYNGEE. CDR3 amino acids: CASSVRDSDEQFF. CDR3 bases: TGTGCCAGCAGCGTCCGGGACTCCGATGAGCAGTTCTTC.

This clone appeared a few times. This sequence joins TRBV5-5 and TRBJ1-2; D possibly corresponds to TRBD1 (6 bases). The CDR3 is made up of 14 amino acids. Trimming shortened V by 0 bases and J by 8 bases, and 14 bases separated the two germline ends. Germline-derived CDR1 and CDR2 are SGHKS and YYEKEE (reference sequence). In DNA form, the CDR3 reads TGTGCCAGCAGCTTGGCTTGGACAGTAGAAGGCTACACCTTC. This sequence encodes CASSLAWTVEGYTF.

The rearrangement uses TRBV6-6 and TRBJ1-2, with 10 bases that match TRBD1. The CDR3 runs 16 residues. The germline V gene has CDR1 MNHNY and CDR2 SVGAGI (reference sequence). V trimming: 2 bases; J trimming: 8 bases; junction bases outside the gene matches: 11. Written as DNA, the CDR3 is TGTGCCAGCAGTTACGCCCCTCGACAGGGGGCTGGAGGCTACACCTTC. It encodes CASSYAPRQGAGGYTF.

This clone occurred a few times. This chain uses TRBV24-1 with TRBJ1-2, with 8 bases identical to TRBD1. Unmatched junction bases numbered 13, after V lost 3 bases and J lost 8 bases. CDR1 is KGHDR and CDR2 is SFDVKD in the germline V gene. CDR3 length: 16 residues. The CDR3: CATSDGPQTGVDGYTF. The DNA for the CDR3 is TGTGCCACCAGTGATGGACCCCAGACAGGGGTCGACGGCTACACCTTC.

This rearrangement joins TRBV2 to TRBJ1-4; D is perhaps TRBD1 (6 bases). The CDR3 sequence is 16 residues long. The germline V and J ends were trimmed by 6 bases and 0 bases, with 14 bases remaining between them. Germline CDR1 reads SNHLY; CDR2 reads FYNNEI. The CDR3 loop is CASRRGQSTTNEKLFF. CDR3 DNA sequence: TGTGCCAGCAGACGCGGACAGAGCACAACTAATGAAAAACTGTTTTTT.

In its sample, this clone was seen a few times. This chain uses TRBV4-3 with TRBJ2-3; D gene ambiguous. V gave up 0 bases and J gave up 7 bases, with 11 bases separating them. The V gene's germline CDR1 is LGHNA and CDR2 YSLEER. The CDR3 covers 14 residues. The CDR3 DNA is TGCGCCAGCAGCCAAGATTCAGGTACAAATACGCAGTATTTT. This sequence encodes CASSQDSGTNTQYF.

This clone came up once. V gene TRBV19 combines with J gene TRBJ2-5, with a tentative D call TRBD2 (6 bases). The germline V and J ends were trimmed by 6 bases and 1 base, with 15 bases remaining between them. Germline lookup yields CDR1 LNHDA and CDR2 SQIVND (reference sequence). CDR3 size: 15 residues. The CDR3 protein is CASSPGGRPQETQYF. The CDR3 coding sequence is TGTGCCAGTAGCCCTGGAGGGAGACCCCAAGAGACCCAGTACTTC.